A selection of T cell receptor beta chains follows, all from one sample in a study of T cells after posttransplantation cyclophosphamide. TCRdb keeps only in-frame clones here, not all; method: immunoSEQ multiplex PCR. The sample consists of 21,000 or so clones, 80% to 90% of them appearing once. The sample consisted of PBMCs, taken approximately 360 days after allogeneic stem cell transplant with calcineurin inhibitor and methotrexate. These receptors all stem from a female patient younger than 45 who received an allogeneic stem cell transplant from an unrelated donor, was CMV-positive, and had acute and chronic GVHD. Some T cells may be graft donor cells. The CDR3 runs from the conserved cysteine through the conserved F or W. A D gene is named only where the DNA matches it firmly. The size entry is marked missing in some rows and otherwise reads once, few, many or a size class.

clone_size,j_call,v_call,cdr3_length,d_call,cdr3_nt,cdr3_aa
once,TRBJ2-3,TRBV6-4,13,TRBD1,TGTGCCAGCAGTCTACAGGGGACGGATACGCAGTATTTT,CASSLQGTDTQYF
-,TRBJ2-1,TRBV11-2,16,-,TGTGCCAGCAGCGACCCCTTGGGCAGGGGCGACAATGAGCAGTTCTTC,CASSDPLGRGDNEQFF
-,TRBJ2-1,TRBV4-3,13,-,TGCGCCAGCAGCCAACAGGCTAACAATGAGCAGTTCTTC,CASSQQANNEQFF
-,TRBJ2-1,TRBV11-2,19,TRBD2,TGTGCCAGCAGCTTCCTTAGGCCGAGGACTAGCGGGAGTCTGTGGGAGCAGTTCTTC,CASSFLRPRTSGSLWEQFF
-,TRBJ2-1,TRBV5-1,17,-,TGCGCCAGCAGCCCCACCCCCGCGCCTAGCTCCTACAATGAGCAGTTCTTC,CASSPTPAPSSYNEQFF
-,TRBJ2-4,TRBV7-6,13,-,TGTGCCAGCAGCTTAGTAGAAGAAAACATTCAGTACTTC,CASSLVEENIQYF
-,TRBJ1-1,TRBV30,13,-,TGTGCCTGGAGTCAGGGAGGGGCCACTGAAGCTTTCTTT,CAWSQGGATEAFF
-,TRBJ2-2,TRBV14,17,-,TGTGCCAGCAGCCAAGATTCGGCGGAAAGGCTGCCCGGGGAGCTGTTTTTT,CASSQDSAERLPGELFF
-,TRBJ2-7,TRBV6-1,12,-,TGTGCCAGCAGTGAAACCAGTTACGAGCAGTACTTC,CASSETSYEQYF
-,TRBJ1-5,TRBV30,14,-,TGTGCCTGGAGTGTCCTCGGGAGCAATCAGCCCCAGCATTTT,CAWSVLGSNQPQHF
-,TRBJ2-1,TRBV7-3,16,-,TGTGCCAGCAGCGATCCTCAGCGGAGCTCCTACAATGAGCAGTTCTTC,CASSDPQRSSYNEQFF
few,TRBJ1-1,TRBV10-3,15,-,TGTGCCATCAGTGTCTTTCGGTACGGAGGCACTGAAGCTTTCTTT,CAISVFRYGGTEAFF
few,TRBJ1-4,TRBV18,13,-,TGTGCCAGCTCACTCGCAACTAATGAAAAACTGTTTTTT,CASSLATNEKLFF
-,TRBJ2-1,TRBV6-7,13,-,TGTGCCAGCGGGGGGGGACAAATCAATGAGCAGTTCTTC,CASGGGQINEQFF
-,TRBJ2-7,TRBV4-1,16,TRBD1,TGCGCCAGCAGCCAAGATGATGGACAGGGTAGCTACGAGCAGTACTTC,CASSQDDGQGSYEQYF
once,TRBJ2-6,TRBV7-3,20,TRBD2,TGTGCCAGCAGCTTAATTGGGGGGGGGACTAGCTTCTCTGGGGCCAACGTCCTGACTTTC,CASSLIGGGTSFSGANVLTF